This TCR beta chain was captured in a study of human T cells and chemical hapten exposure. This clonotype was counted many times. TCRdb re-analysed the RACE reads in MiXCR, keeping a single row per CDR3 protein. The sample records around 57,000 distinct CDR3 sequences, roughly 11% being singletons. V shed 1 base and J 4 bases; nucleotides not matched to a gene: 3. Germline V CDR1 and CDR2: MGHRA, YSYEKL. There are 15 residues in the CDR3. The time point here: patch test 1, 2 weeks after DPC sensitization. The treatment was: therapeutic diphenylcyclopropenone sensitization with weekly scalp DPC. The template was total RNA from unfractionated whole blood.

The rearrangement links TRBV4-1 to TRBJ1-5; TRBD1 matches at 8 bases. The clonotype was recovered from a woman aged 40 to 50 with alopecia areata. Some clones in this sample may be carry-over from other donors' samples. The material sequenced was whole blood, taken in connection with sensitization to the hapten diphenylcyclopropenone (DPC). The CDR3 DNA follows: TGCGCCAGCAGCCAAGGACAGGGGAGAAATCAGCCCCAGCATTTT. This codes for CASSQGQGRNQPQHF.